The 9 T cell receptor beta chains below all came from one sample that was sequenced in a study of radiotherapy plus CTLA-4 blockade in lung cancer. The protocol was immunoSEQ multiplex PCR, while the TCRdb copy is restricted to in-frame clones and leaves out a portion. The table includes fewer than 100,000 clones, roughly 80% detected once. This sample comprised peripheral blood, obtained from a patient treated with radiotherapy plus ipilimumab. The receptors originated from a human donor with non-small cell lung cancer who had stable disease on radiotherapy plus ipilimumab.

The rearrangement uses TRBV6-1 and TRBJ1-1; D unclear. This CDR3 contains 15 residues. Per the germline V gene, CDR1 is MNHNS and CDR2 is SASEGT. Trimming stripped 1 base from V and 1 base from J, with 10 bases between. CDR3 residues: CASSEDQRPNTEAFF. The CDR3 DNA sequence: TGTGCCAGCAGTGAAGATCAGCGCCCGAACACTGAAGCTTTCTTT.

This rearrangement joins TRBV6-5 to TRBJ1-2; D may be TRBD1 (6 bases). The V gene lost 6 bases and the J gene lost 3 bases, with 8 bases spanning the gap. The CDR3 covers 12 residues. CDR1 and CDR2 from the germline V gene are MNHEY and SVGAGI. The CDR3: CASRQGDYGYTF. The CDR3 DNA reads TGTGCCAGCAGACAGGGTGACTATGGCTACACCTTC.

The J gene is TRBJ2-5, the V gene TRBV25-1; D remains unclear. This CDR3 comprises 16 residues. Germline assignment: CDR1 MGHDK and CDR2 SYGVNS. V lost 2 bases to trimming and J lost 5 bases, with 18 bases between them. The CDR3 nucleotides are TGTGCCAGCAGTGAAGGTTTTAGGGAAGTATCGGAGACCCAGTACTTC. Translation: CASSEGFREVSETQYF.

The gene calls are TRBV4-2 and TRBJ2-2, with 9 bases identical to TRBD2. The CDR3 covers 16 residues. Germline V gene data show CDR1 as LGHNA and CDR2 as YNFKEQ. Unmatched junction bases numbered 9, after V lost 4 bases and J lost 6 bases. The CDR3 loop reads CASSPAGAGGPGELFF. DNA of the CDR3: TGTGCCAGCAGCCCCGCTGGAGCGGGGGGTCCCGGGGAGCTGTTTTTT.

This chain links TRBV5-1 with TRBJ2-7; TRBD1 matches 9 bases. Per the germline V gene, CDR1 is SGHRS and CDR2 is YFSETQ. The CDR3 loop spans 14 amino acids. The V gene end was trimmed by 2 bases and the J gene end by 3 bases; junction bases not matched to a gene: 3. The CDR3 DNA reads TGCGCCAGCAGCTTAGGACAGGGGTTCTACGAGCAGTACTTC. It is translated as CASSLGQGFYEQYF.

In its sample, this clone was seen once. The chain couples TRBV6-6 to TRBJ1-1; D may be TRBD1 (6 bases). The CDR3 is 12 residues long. Looked up from germline, CDR1 is MNHNY and CDR2 is SVGAGI (reference sequence). The germline V and J ends were trimmed by 6 bases and 6 bases, with 11 bases remaining between them. CDR3 sequence (DNA): TGTGCCAGCAGCCTAAGGGGGTCTGAAGCTTTCTTT. Translated, it gives CASSLRGSEAFF.

CDR3 DNA sequence: TGCGCCAGCAAGGCCCAGCGGGGCCCCGCAGATACGCAGTATTTT. This encodes CASKAQRGPADTQYF. The chain links TRBV5-1 to TRBJ2-3, with TRBD2 matching 7 bases. V lost 6 bases, J lost 4 bases, and 11 bases stayed unmatched. The CDR3 has 15 residues. Germline-derived CDR1 and CDR2 are SGHRS and YFSETQ.

The chain uses TRBV4-1 and TRBJ1-3; D call uncertain. The CDR3 has 12 residues. Germline V gives CDR1 MGHRA, CDR2 YSYEKL. Trimming stripped 2 bases from V and 4 bases from J, with 3 bases between. The CDR3 is CASSQTGNTIYF. The DNA for the CDR3 is TGCGCCAGCAGCCAAACAGGAAACACCATATATTTT.

The V and J genes are TRBV7-9 and TRBJ1-1; 8 nucleotides agree with TRBD1. Germline V CDR1 and CDR2: SEHNR, FQNEAQ (reference sequence). Trimming cost V 6 bases and J 1 base; bases outside gene matches: 10. The CDR3 contains 16 residues. The CDR3 nucleotides read TGTGCCAGCAGGTTTAGCCGGACAGGGCCGAACACTGAAGCTTTCTTT. Amino acid sequence: CASRFSRTGPNTEAFF. Based on the CDR3 plus reference TRBV7-9 and TRBJ1-1, the full variable domain is DTGVSQNPRHKITKRGQNVTFRCDPISEHNRLYWYRQTLGQGPEFLTYFQNEAQLEKSRLLSDRFSAERPKGSFSTLEIQRTEQGDSAMYLCASRFSRTGPNTEAFFGQGTRLTVV.